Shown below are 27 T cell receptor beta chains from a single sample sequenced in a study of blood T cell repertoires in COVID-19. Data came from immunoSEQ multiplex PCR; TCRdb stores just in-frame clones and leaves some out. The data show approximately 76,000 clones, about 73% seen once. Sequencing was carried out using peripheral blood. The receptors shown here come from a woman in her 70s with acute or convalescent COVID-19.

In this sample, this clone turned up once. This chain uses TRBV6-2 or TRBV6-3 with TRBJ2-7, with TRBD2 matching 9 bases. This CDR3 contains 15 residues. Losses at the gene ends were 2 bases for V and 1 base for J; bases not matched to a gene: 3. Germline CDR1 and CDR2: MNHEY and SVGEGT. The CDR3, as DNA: TGTGCCAGCAGTTACATTAGCGGGAGATCCTACGAGCAGTACTTC. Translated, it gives CASSYISGRSYEQYF.

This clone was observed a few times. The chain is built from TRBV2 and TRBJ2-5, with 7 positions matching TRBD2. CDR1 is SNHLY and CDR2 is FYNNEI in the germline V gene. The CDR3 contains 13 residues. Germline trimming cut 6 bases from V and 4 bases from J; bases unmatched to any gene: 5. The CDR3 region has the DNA TGTGCCAGCAGCGGACTAGATCTAGAGACCCAGTACTTC. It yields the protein CASSGLDLETQYF. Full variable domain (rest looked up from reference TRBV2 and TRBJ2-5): EPEVTQTPSHQVTQMGQEVILRCVPISNHLYFYWYRQILGQKVEFLVSFYNNEISEKSEIFDDQFSVERPDGSNFTLKIRSTKLEDSAMYFCASSGLDLETQYFGPGTRLLVL.

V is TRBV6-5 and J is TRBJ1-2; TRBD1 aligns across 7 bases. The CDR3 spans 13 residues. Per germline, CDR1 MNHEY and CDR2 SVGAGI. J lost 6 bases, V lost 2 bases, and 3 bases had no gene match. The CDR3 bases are TGTGCCAGCAGTTACACGACAGGGAATGGCTACACCTTC. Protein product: CASSYTTGNGYTF.

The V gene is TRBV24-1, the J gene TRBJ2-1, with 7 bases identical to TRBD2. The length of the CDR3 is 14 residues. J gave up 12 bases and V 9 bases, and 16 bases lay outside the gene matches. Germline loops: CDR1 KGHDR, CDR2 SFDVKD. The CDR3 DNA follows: TGTGCCACCGCCTTCTCCGGAAATGGCGGGGGGCAGTTCTTC. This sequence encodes CATAFSGNGGGQFF.

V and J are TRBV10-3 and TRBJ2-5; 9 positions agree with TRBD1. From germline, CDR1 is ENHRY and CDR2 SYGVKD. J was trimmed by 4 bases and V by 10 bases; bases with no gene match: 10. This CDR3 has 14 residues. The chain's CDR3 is CATRLQGAGETQYF. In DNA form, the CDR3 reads TGTGCCACCCGACTACAGGGGGCTGGAGAGACCCAGTACTTC.

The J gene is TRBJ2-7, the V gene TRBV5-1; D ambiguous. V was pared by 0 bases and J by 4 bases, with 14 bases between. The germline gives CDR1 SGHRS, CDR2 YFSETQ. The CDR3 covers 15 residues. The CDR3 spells CASSLGRSRRYEQYF. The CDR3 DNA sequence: TGCGCCAGCAGCTTGGGGCGGTCCAGAAGGTACGAGCAGTACTTC.

The CDR3 DNA reads as TGCGCCAGCAGCTTGGGGCAGGGTCAGCCCCAGCATTTT. Encoded protein: CASSLGQGQPQHF. This chain links TRBV5-1 with TRBJ1-5, with D maybe TRBD1 (5 bases). Germline CDR1 reads SGHRS; CDR2 reads YFSETQ. The CDR3 consists of 13 residues. Trimming removed 0 bases from V and 6 bases from J, with 7 bases in between.

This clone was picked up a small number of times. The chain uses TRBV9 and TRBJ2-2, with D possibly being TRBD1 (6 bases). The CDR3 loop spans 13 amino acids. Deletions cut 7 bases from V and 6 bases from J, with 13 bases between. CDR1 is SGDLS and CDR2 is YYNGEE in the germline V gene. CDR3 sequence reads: CASGTSDPGELFF. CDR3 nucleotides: TGTGCCAGCGGGACATCGGATCCCGGGGAGCTGTTTTTT.

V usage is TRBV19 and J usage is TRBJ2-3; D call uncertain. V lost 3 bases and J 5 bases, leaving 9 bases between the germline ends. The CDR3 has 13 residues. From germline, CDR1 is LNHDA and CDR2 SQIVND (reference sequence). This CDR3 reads CASSIWQEDTQYF. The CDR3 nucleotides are TGTGCCAGTAGTATTTGGCAGGAAGATACGCAGTATTTT. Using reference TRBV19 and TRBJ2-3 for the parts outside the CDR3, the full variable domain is DGGITQSPKYLFRKEGQNVTLSCEQNLNHDAMYWYRQDPGQGLRLIYYSQIVNDFQKGDIAEGYSVSREKKESFPLTVTSAQKNPTAFYLCASSIWQEDTQYFGPGTRLTVL.

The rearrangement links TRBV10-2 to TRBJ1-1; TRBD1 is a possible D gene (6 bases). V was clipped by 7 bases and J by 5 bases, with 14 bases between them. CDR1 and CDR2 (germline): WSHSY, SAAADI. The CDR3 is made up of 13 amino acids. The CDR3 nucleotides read TGCGCCAGCATGCACAGGGAGGGGACTGAAGCTTTCTTT. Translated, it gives CASMHREGTEAFF.

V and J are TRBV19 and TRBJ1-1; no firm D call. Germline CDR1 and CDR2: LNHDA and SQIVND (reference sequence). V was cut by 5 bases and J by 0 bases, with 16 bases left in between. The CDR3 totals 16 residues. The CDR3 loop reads CASSGPGLPVNTEAFF. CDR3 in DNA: TGTGCCAGTAGTGGCCCCGGACTCCCAGTGAACACTGAAGCTTTCTTT.

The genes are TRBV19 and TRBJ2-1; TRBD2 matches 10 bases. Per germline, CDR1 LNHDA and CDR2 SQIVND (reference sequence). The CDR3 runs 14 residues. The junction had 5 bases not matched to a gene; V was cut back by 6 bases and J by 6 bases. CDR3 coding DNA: TGTGCCAGTAGCCTAGCGGGAGCCCCCAATGAGCAGTTCTTC. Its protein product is CASSLAGAPNEQFF.

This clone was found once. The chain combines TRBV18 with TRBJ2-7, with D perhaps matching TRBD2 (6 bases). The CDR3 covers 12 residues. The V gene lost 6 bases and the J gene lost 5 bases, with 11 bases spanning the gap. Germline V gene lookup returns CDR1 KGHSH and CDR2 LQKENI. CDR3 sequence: CASSPEGHEQYF. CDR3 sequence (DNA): TGTGCCAGCTCCCCGGAGGGGCACGAGCAGTACTTC.

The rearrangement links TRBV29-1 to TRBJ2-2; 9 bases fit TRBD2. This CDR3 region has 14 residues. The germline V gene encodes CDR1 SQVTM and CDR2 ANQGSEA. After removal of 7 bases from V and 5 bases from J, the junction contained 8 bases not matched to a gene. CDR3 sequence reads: CSAAGGPKTGELFF. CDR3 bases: TGCAGCGCCGCGGGGGGGCCTAAGACCGGGGAGCTGTTTTTT.

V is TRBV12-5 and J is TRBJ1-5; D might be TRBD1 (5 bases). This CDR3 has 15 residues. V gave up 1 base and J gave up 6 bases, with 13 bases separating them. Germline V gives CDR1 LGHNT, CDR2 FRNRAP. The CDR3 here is CASGLAQGMGQPQHF. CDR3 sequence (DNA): TGTGCTAGTGGTTTGGCTCAGGGAATGGGTCAGCCCCAGCATTTT.

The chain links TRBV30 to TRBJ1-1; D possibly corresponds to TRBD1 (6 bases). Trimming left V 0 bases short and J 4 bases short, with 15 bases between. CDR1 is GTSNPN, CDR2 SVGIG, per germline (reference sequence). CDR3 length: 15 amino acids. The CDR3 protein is CAWSVRGGLGTEAFF. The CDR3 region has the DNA TGTGCCTGGAGTGTACGGGGGGGGCTGGGCACTGAAGCTTTCTTT.

The CDR3 region is CASSPTSGGHRTQYF. The CDR3 DNA reads TGTGCCAGCAGCCCGACTAGCGGGGGTCATAGGACCCAGTACTTC. V gene TRBV11-2 combines with J gene TRBJ2-5, with TRBD2 matching 12 bases. The CDR3 covers 15 residues. V trimming: 5 bases; J trimming: 7 bases; junction bases outside the gene matches: 8. Germline loops: CDR1 SGHAT, CDR2 FQNNGV.

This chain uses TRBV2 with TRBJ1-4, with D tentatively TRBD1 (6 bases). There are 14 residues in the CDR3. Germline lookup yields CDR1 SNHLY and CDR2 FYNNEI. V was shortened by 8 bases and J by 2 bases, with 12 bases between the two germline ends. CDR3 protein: CASGRGGTNEKLFF. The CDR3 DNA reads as TGTGCCAGCGGAAGAGGGGGTACTAATGAAAAACTGTTTTTT.

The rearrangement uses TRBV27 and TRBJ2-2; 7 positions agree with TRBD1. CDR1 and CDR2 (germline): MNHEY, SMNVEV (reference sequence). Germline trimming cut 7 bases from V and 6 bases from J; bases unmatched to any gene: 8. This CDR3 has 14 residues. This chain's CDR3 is CASKPGGLAGELFF. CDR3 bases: TGTGCCAGCAAGCCAGGGGGTCTGGCCGGGGAGCTGTTTTTT.

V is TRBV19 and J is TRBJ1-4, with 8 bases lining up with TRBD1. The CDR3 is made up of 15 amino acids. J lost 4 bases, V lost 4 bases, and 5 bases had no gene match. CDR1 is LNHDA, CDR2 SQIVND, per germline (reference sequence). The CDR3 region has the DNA TGTGCCAGTAGTACAGGGGGCTTAAGTAATGAAAAACTGTTTTTT. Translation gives CASSTGGLSNEKLFF.

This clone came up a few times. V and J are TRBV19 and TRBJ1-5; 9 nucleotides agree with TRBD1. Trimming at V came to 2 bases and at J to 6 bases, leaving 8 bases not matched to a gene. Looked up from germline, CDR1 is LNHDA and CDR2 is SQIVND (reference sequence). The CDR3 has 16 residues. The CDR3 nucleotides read TGTGCCAGTAGTATAACACAGGGGGCGCGGGGTCAGCCCCAGCATTTT. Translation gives CASSITQGARGQPQHF.

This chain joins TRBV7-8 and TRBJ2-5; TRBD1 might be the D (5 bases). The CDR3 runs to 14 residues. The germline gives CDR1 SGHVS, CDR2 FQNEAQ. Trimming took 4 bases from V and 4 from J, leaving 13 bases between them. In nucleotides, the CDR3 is TGTGCCAGCAGCTCTGCTAGGGGTGCAGAGACCCAGTACTTC. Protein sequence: CASSSARGAETQYF.

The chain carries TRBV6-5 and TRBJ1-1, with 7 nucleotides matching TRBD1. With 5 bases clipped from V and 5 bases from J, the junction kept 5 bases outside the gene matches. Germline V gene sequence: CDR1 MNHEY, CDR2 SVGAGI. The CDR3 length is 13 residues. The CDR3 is CASSLRDRTEAFF. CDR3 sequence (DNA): TGTGCCAGCAGTCTCCGGGACAGAACTGAAGCTTTCTTT.

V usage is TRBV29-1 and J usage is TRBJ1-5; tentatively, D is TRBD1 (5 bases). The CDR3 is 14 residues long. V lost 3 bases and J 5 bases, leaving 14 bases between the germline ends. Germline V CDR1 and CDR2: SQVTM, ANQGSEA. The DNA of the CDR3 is TGCAGCGTTGATGTTGGCGGGGCAGATCAGCCCCAGCATTTT. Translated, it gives CSVDVGGADQPQHF.

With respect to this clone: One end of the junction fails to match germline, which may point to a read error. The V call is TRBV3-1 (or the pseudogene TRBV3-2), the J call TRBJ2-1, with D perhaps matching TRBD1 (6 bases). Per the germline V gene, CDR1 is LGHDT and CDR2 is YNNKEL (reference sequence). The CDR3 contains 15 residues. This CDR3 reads CASSEDRKVPNEQFF. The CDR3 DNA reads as TGTGCCAGCAGCGAAGACAGGAAGGTTCCGAATGAGCAGTTCTTC.

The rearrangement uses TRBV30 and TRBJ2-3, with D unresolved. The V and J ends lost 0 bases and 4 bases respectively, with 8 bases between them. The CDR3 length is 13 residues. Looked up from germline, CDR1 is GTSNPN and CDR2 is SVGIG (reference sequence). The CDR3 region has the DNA TGTGCCTGGAGTGTGTACAGCCCAGATACGCAGTATTTT. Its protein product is CAWSVYSPDTQYF.

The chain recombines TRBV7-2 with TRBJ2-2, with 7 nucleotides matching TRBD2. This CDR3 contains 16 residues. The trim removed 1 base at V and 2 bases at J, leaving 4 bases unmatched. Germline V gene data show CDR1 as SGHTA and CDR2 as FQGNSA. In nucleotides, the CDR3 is TGTGCCAGCAGCTTAGTGGTGACTAGCAACACCGGGGAGCTGTTTTTT. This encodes CASSLVVTSNTGELFF.